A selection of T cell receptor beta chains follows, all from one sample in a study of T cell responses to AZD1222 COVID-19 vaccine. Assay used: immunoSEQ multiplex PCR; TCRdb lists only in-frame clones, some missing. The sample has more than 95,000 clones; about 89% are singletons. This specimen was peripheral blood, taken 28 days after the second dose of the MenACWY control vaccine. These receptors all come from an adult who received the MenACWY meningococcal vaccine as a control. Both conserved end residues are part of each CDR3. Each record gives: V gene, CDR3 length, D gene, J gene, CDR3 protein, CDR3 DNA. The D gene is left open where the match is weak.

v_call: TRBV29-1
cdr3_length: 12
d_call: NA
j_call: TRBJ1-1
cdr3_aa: CSVRVEDREAFF
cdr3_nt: TGCAGCGTCCGGGTTGAGGACCGAGAAGCTTTCTTT

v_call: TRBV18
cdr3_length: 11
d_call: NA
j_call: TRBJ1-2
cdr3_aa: CASSIDYGYTF
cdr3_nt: TGTGCCAGCTCCATAGACTATGGCTACACCTTC

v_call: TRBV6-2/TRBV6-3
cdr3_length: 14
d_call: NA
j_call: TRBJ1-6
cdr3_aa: CASSYLDSSSPLHF
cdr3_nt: TGTGCCAGCAGTTACCTAGACAGTTCTTCACCCCTCCACTTT

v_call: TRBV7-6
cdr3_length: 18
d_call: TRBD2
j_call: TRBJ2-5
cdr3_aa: CASSLAVSSGGAGETQYF
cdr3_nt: TGTGCCAGCAGCTTAGCTGTTTCTAGCGGGGGGGCTGGAGAGACCCAGTACTTC

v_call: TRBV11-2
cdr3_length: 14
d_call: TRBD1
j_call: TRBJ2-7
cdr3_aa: CASSQGTGILKQYF
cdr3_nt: TGTGCCAGCAGCCAAGGGACAGGAATCCTGAAGCAGTACTTC

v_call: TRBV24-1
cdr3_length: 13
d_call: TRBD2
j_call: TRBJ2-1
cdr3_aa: CATGGLGYNEQFF
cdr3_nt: TGTGCCACCGGGGGACTAGGATACAATGAGCAGTTCTTC

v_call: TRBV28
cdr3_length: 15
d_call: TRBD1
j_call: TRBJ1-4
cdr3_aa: CASSFIGTGNEKLFF
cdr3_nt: TGTGCCAGCAGTTTTATAGGGACAGGGAATGAAAAACTGTTTTTT

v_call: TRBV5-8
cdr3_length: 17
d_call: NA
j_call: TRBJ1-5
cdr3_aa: CASSFRRPGESNQPQHF
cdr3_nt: TGTGCCAGCAGCTTTCGGAGGCCAGGAGAATCCAATCAGCCCCAGCATTTT

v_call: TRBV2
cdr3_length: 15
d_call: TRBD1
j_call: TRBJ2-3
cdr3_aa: CASSKGQGKTDTQYF
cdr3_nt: TGTGCCAGCAGCAAGGGACAGGGGAAGACAGATACGCAGTATTTT

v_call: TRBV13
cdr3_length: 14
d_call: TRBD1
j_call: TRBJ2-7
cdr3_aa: CASSLGTGLWEQYF
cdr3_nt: TGTGCCAGCAGCTTAGGGACAGGGCTTTGGGAGCAGTACTTC